These 17 T cell receptor beta chains originate from one sample sequenced in a study of regulatory T cells in long-lasting Graves disease. With iRepertoire HTBI primers and Arm-PCR of CDR3 regions, TCR beta libraries were built. TCRdb recomputed calls from the multiplex PCR reads with MiXCR, one row per CDR3 protein. The sample carries 400,000 to 500,000 distinct CDR3 sequences, 20% recorded once. As to time point: persistent/refractory GD, antithyroid drugs over 5 years with positive TRAb. PBMC-derived RNA was used for the TCR library. Sequenced material: peripheral blood mononuclear cells (PBMCs), taken when the disease was refractory, from a patient treated with antithyroid drugs. These receptors were taken from a female donor with Graves disease.

The rearrangement uses TRBV20-1 and TRBJ2-1; the match to TRBD2 covers 13 bases. Germline CDR1 is DFQATT and CDR2 is SNEGSKA (reference sequence). With 3 bases clipped from V and 6 bases from J, the junction kept 2 bases outside the gene matches. The CDR3 contains 14 residues. The CDR3 protein is CSARGLAGFNEQFF. The CDR3 DNA sequence: TGCAGTGCTAGGGGACTAGCGGGGTTCAATGAGCAGTTCTTC.

This clonotype was counted many times. The chain uses TRBV2 and TRBJ2-7, with D perhaps TRBD2 (6 bases). CDR1 SNHLY and CDR2 FYNNEI come from the germline V gene. The V and J ends lost 6 bases and 0 bases respectively, with 9 bases between them. The CDR3 contains 13 residues. Here the CDR3 reads CASRRDSSYEQYF. The CDR3 bases are TGTGCCAGCAGGCGGGACTCCTCCTACGAGCAGTACTTC.

The CDR3 DNA sequence: TGTGCCAGCAGCACACCGTTAAGACTAGCGGGAGAGTGGGATGAGCAGTTCTTC. Its translation is CASSTPLRLAGEWDEQFF. The genes are TRBV7-2 and TRBJ2-1, with 12 nucleotides matching TRBD2. The germline CDR1 and CDR2 sequences are SGHTA and FQGNSA. V lost 5 bases, J lost 8 bases, and 16 bases stayed unmatched. This CDR3 region has 18 residues. Full variable domain (missing parts from reference TRBV7-2 and TRBJ2-1): GAGVSQSPSNKVTEKGKDVELRCDPISGHTALYWYRQSLGQGLEFLIYFQGNSAPDKSGLPSDRFSAERTGGSVSTLTIQRTQQEDSAVYLCASSTPLRLAGEWDEQFFGPGTRLTVL.

This chain joins TRBV5-1 and TRBJ2-7, with D uncertain. Trimming stripped 0 bases from V and 5 bases from J, with 15 bases between. CDR1 and CDR2 from the germline V gene are SGHRS and YFSETQ. The CDR3 consists of 15 residues. This chain's CDR3 is CASSLGRSSRDEQYF. The CDR3 region has the DNA TGCGCCAGCAGCTTGGGGCGGAGTTCCCGGGACGAGCAGTACTTC.

This clonotype was picked up many times. The chain joins TRBV6-5 to TRBJ2-5; D is uncertain. V was clipped by 4 bases and J by 7 bases, with 25 bases between them. CDR1 is MNHEY and CDR2 is SVGAGI in the germline V gene. This CDR3 is built from 17 residues. DNA of the CDR3: TGTGCCAGCAGTTTCCCGAGCCGGGCCTCCGACCGAGGGACCCAGTACTTC. Translated, it gives CASSFPSRASDRGTQYF.

The rearrangement links TRBV7-9 to TRBJ2-7; tentative D call: TRBD1 (5 bases). CDR1 is SEHNR and CDR2 is FQNEAQ in the germline V gene (reference sequence). This CDR3 is 13 amino acids long. V dropped 5 bases and J dropped 7 bases, with 15 bases sitting between them. The CDR3 loop reads CASSRTIGAEQYF. The CDR3 DNA is TGTGCCAGCAGCCGGACGATTGGGGCGGAGCAGTACTTC.

V gene TRBV12-3 or TRBV12-4 combines with J gene TRBJ1-6, with TRBD1 identical over 10 bases. Losses at the gene ends were 3 bases for V and 14 bases for J; bases not matched to a gene: 7. CDR3 length: 14 amino acids. The CDR3: CASSFETGGQALHF. The CDR3 DNA reads TGTGCCAGCAGTTTTGAGACAGGGGGCCAGGCCCTCCACTTT.

This clonotype was observed a few times. The chain employs TRBV19 and TRBJ1-5, with TRBD1 matching 7 bases. Germline-derived CDR1 and CDR2 are LNHDA and SQIVND (reference sequence). The CDR3 has 16 residues. V trimming: 5 bases; J trimming: 4 bases; junction bases outside the gene matches: 11. The CDR3 coding sequence is TGTGCCAGTAGTCCGATTTCCCGGGACAGAAATCAGCCCCAGCATTTT. Protein: CASSPISRDRNQPQHF.

This clonotype has a count of ten or more. The V gene is TRBV29-1, the J gene TRBJ2-7; D is perhaps TRBD1 or TRBD2 (6 bases each). With 4 bases removed from V and 4 bases from J, the gap between germline ends came to 17 bases. The CDR3 is 14 amino acids. Germline-derived CDR1 and CDR2 are SQVTM and ANQGSEA. In nucleotides, the CDR3 is TGCAGCGTTGTTGACACCGGGGGCGGTTACGAGCAGTACTTC. Its protein product is CSVVDTGGGYEQYF.

This clonotype was seen ten or more times. V usage is TRBV20-1 and J usage is TRBJ2-5; tentative D call: TRBD1 (6 bases). V was cut by 4 bases and J by 4 bases, with 10 bases left in between. In germline, CDR1 is DFQATT, CDR2 SNEGSKA (reference sequence). The CDR3 has 12 residues. The chain's CDR3 is CSANRDGETQYF. Written as DNA, the CDR3 is TGCAGTGCTAACAGGGATGGAGAGACCCAGTACTTC.

In this sample, this clonotype turned up a few times. V usage is TRBV6-5 and J usage is TRBJ2-5; D remains ambiguous. V was trimmed by 0 bases and J by 4 bases, leaving 9 bases between them. The CDR3 covers 14 residues. In germline, CDR1 is MNHEY, CDR2 SVGAGI. The DNA for the CDR3 is TGTGCCAGCAGTTACTCTCACAAGTCAGAGACCCAGTACTTC. Protein sequence: CASSYSHKSETQYF.

A note on this clonotype: A much larger clone is a single base away; this may be a read error. The V call is TRBV19, the J call TRBJ1-1; 7 bases agree with TRBD1. Germline assignment: CDR1 LNHDA and CDR2 SQIVND (reference sequence). The trim removed 4 bases at V and 5 bases at J, leaving 7 bases unmatched. This CDR3 is built from 14 residues. Written as DNA, the CDR3 is TGTGCCAGTAGTAACCAGGACAGGAGAACTGAAGCTTTCTTT. Translated, it gives CASSNQDRRTEAFF.

CDR3 amino acids: CSVRTGAGVSEAFF. The DNA of the CDR3 is TGCAGCGTTCGGACAGGGGCGGGAGTTTCAGAAGCTTTCTTT. This rearrangement joins TRBV29-1 to TRBJ1-1, with 9 bases identical to TRBD1. V shed 5 bases and J 8 bases; nucleotides not matched to a gene: 12. The CDR3 runs to 14 residues. Looked up from germline, CDR1 is SQVTM and CDR2 is ANQGSEA.

Concerning this clonotype itself: Because it lacks the conserved phenylalanine or tryptophan at the end, this CDR3 is likely a read error. This chain uses TRBV5-1 with TRBJ2-7; the match to TRBD2 covers 10 bases. J was trimmed by 9 bases and V by 0 bases; bases with no gene match: 9. The CDR3 loop spans 15 amino acids. CDR1 and CDR2 from the germline V gene are SGHRS and YFSETQ. In nucleotides, the CDR3 is TGCGCCAGCAGCTTGGCCGAAGCGGGAGGGCCGGCGCAGTACTCC. It yields the protein CASSLAEAGGPAQYS.

The table lists this clonotype with many counts. V usage is TRBV15 and J usage is TRBJ1-2; no clear D. Trimming pared 3 bases from V and 3 bases from J, leaving 17 bases between. Looked up from germline, CDR1 is LNHNV and CDR2 is YYDKDF (reference sequence). This CDR3 comprises 16 residues. The CDR3 loop is CATSSADVALDYGYTF. The DNA of the CDR3 is TGTGCCACCAGCAGTGCTGACGTGGCGCTTGACTATGGCTACACCTTC.

In its sample, this clonotype was seen many times. This chain uses TRBV11-2 with TRBJ2-7; 9 nucleotides match TRBD1. V trimming: 5 bases; J trimming: 6 bases; junction bases outside the gene matches: 14. The germline V gene encodes CDR1 SGHAT and CDR2 FQNNGV. CDR3 length equals 16 residues. The DNA of the CDR3 is TGTGCCAGCAGCACAAACGGGCCAGGGACAGGGTCCGAGCAGTACTTC. Translating it yields CASSTNGPGTGSEQYF.

This clonotype was observed many times. V usage is TRBV3-1 and J usage is TRBJ2-5; either TRBD1 or TRBD2 may fit D (5 bases each). The CDR3 has 14 residues. The germline V gene has CDR1 LGHDT and CDR2 YNNKEL (reference sequence). Trimming left V 2 bases short and J 5 bases short, with 12 bases between. The CDR3: CASSQLAGRETQYF. CDR3 bases: TGTGCCAGCAGCCAACTAGCAGGGCGGGAGACCCAGTACTTC.